This record covers a single T cell receptor (beta chain). At one boundary the junction diverges from the germline segment, which might be a read error. CDR1 is SGHTA and CDR2 is FQGNSA in the germline V gene. This CDR3 contains 13 residues. The data stem from a study of control samples from healthy donors and cancer patients. The table came from immunoSEQ multiplex PCR; TCRdb's copy has only in-frame clones and leaves some out. This sample yields about 29,000 clones, of which nearly 90% are seen a single time; around 3.6% belongs to the top ten. The chain carries TRBV7-2 and TRBJ2-5; D may be TRBD2 (6 bases). The sequenced sample was formalin-fixed, paraffin-embedded tissue. The sequence was collected from a female donor with melanoma. The CDR3 sequence: CASSLRRRETQYF. The CDR3 DNA reads as TGTGCCAGCAGCTTAAGGAGGAGGGAGACTCAGTACTTC.